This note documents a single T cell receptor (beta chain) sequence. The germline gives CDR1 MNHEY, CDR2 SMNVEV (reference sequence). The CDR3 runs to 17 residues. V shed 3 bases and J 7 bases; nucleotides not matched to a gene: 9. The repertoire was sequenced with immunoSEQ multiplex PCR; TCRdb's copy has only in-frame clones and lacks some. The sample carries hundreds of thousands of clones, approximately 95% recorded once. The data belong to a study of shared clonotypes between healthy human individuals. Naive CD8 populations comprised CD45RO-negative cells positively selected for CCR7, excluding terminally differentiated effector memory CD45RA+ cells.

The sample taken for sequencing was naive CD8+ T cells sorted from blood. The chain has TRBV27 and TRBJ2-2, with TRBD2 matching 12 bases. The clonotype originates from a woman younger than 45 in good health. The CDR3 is CASSFRGLAGSYGELFF. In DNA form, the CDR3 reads TGTGCCAGCAGTTTCCGCGGACTAGCGGGATCGTACGGGGAGCTGTTTTTT.